The source of this T cell receptor beta chain is a study of blood T cell repertoires in COVID-19 (dated by TCRdb to 2018 to 2020). In terms of the full investigation: Samples covering the acute and convalescent phases of COVID-19 were provided by collaborators in the United States, Italy and Spain. The material from the prospective study consisted of cDNA or gDNA derived from T cells, B-cell-depleted T cells, or PBMCs. The dataset comprised deeply sampled blood TCRbeta repertoires from subjects exposed to, actively infected with, or recovered from COVID-19. The repertoires were made available in a free public database intended to serve as a resource for research on the immune response to SARS-CoV-2. The samples were drawn from the first 160 participants of the ongoing ImmuneRACE study and from 950 to 1,500 subjects provided by 6 global collaborators. Sample metadata almost always included a de-identified subject ID, COVID-19 status, age in years and sex. Where available, HLA class I and class II types were obtained from metadata supplied by the sample provider rather than from assay-based typing.

Points the paper makes about the study in general: How much clinical and demographic metadata was included differed by source and by participant, and the metadata was provided uncurated.

Trimming accounts for 5 bases at V and 3 bases at J, while the number of junction bases matched to no gene is 8. The germline V gene (reference sequence) gives CDR1 as SSHAT and CDR2 as FNYEAQ. The CDR3 numbers 15 residues from cysteine through phenylalanine. CDR3 DNA is the only sequence kept; it has 45 bases, read in frame from the first base. As to this clone: Its target antigen remains unknown. No much larger clone is present one base from it, and per-base qualities are unavailable.

TCRbeta CDR3 regions were amplified from genomic DNA using the immunoSEQ Assay, a bias-controlled multiplex PCR. Regarding the original processing steps: The number of nucleated cells in each sample was estimated by amplification of reference gene primers within the assay. To quantify the absolute abundance of each unique TCRbeta CDR3 rearrangement, sequence reads were collapsed and filtered. For each sample, productive Simpson clonality was calculated as the square root of Simpson's diversity index over productive rearrangements. TCRdb limited this immuneACCESS table to in-frame rearrangements with V and J called. A share of clones is missing; checked studies link under half to unresolved V genes, and the rest is unexplained. The V and J calls and clone size are taken from that table; D and trimming were inferred from the DNA. The sample profile shows 490,000 or so clones; roughly 90% of them were found once. Together, the top ten hold 1.5% to 2% of the sample.

Enrolling through a virtual design, the prospective study's participants ranged in age from roughly 18 to 95 years and lived across roughly 23 United States geographic areas. Cohort assignment in the prospective study relied on participant-reported clinical history from a screening survey and a study questionnaire. ImmuneRACE Cohort 3 recovered participants were defined by two consecutive negative NP/OP PCR tests, healthcare professional clearance, or symptom resolution. In the prospective study, whole blood, serum and a nasopharyngeal or oropharyngeal swab were collected from each participant by mobile phlebotomists. Additional blood draws and questionnaires over a 2-month period could optionally be provided by prospective study participants. Before DNA extraction, blood samples from the prospective study were shipped at room temperature or frozen.

The sequence joins TRBV7-7 to TRBJ2-7; TRBD1 agrees with 9 junctional bases. Sample: PBMCs or T cells enriched from blood (not recorded which). This clonotype was obtained from a woman aged 40 to 50 who had recovered from COVID-19. The CDR3 reads as follows: CASSQGQGQVYEQYF. The nucleotide sequence is TGTGCCAGCAGCCAGGGACAGGGTCAGGTCTACGAGCAGTACTTC.